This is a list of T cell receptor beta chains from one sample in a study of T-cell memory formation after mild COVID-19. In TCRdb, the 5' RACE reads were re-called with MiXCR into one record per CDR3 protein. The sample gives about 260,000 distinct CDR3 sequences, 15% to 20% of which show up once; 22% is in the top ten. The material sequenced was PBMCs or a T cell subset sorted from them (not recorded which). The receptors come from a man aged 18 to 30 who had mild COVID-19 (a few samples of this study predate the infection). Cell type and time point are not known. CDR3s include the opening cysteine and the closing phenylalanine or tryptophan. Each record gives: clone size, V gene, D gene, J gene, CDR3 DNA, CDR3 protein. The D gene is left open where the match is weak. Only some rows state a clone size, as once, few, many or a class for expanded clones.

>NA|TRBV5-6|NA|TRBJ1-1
TGTGCCAGCAGCTTGTCGGGGGTCCGCCCTGAAGCTTTCTTT
CASSLSGVRPEAFF
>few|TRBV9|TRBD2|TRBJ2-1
TGTGCCAGCAGACCGATGGGACTAGCGGGGGGCGATGAGCAGTTCTTC
CASRPMGLAGGDEQFF
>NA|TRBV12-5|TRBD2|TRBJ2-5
TGTGCTAGTGGTAAGACTAGCCGGGAGACCCAGTACTTC
CASGKTSRETQYF
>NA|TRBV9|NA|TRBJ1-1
TGTGCCAGCAGCGTAGTTCCGGCGGCTGAAGCTTTCTTT
CASSVVPAAEAFF
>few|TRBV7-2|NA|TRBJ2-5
TGTGCCAGCAGCCCCGTAACCCAAGAGACCCAGTACTTC
CASSPVTQETQYF
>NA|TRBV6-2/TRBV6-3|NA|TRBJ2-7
TGTGCCAGCAGTTCCAAACTCTACGAGCAGTACTTC
CASSSKLYEQYF
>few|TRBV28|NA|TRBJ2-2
TGTGCCAGGGGGCAGGGGCGGAAAAACGGGGAGCTGTTTTTT
CARGQGRKNGELFF
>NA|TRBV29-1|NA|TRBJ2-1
TGCAGCGTTGAAGTGTCCTACAATGAGCAGTTCTTC
CSVEVSYNEQFF
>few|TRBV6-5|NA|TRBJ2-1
TGTGCCAGCAGTTACGGAGGGGGCGGCTCCTACGAGCAGTTCTTC
CASSYGGGGSYEQFF
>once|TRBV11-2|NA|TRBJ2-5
TGTGCCAGCAGCATGACCCGGGGCAAGAACCGAGAGACCCAGTACTTC
CASSMTRGKNRETQYF
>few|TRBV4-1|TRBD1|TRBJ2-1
TGCGCCAGCAGCCGCAAGGGACAGGGGATTTTCAATGAGCAGTTCTTC
CASSRKGQGIFNEQFF
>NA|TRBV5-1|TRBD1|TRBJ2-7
TGCGCCAGCAGCGTCGGGGACAGGGAGGTCGAGCAGTACTTC
CASSVGDREVEQYF
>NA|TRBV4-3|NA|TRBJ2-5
TGCGCCAGCAGCCAAGAATTGCAGGGGGGCCGGGAGACCCAGTACTTC
CASSQELQGGRETQYF
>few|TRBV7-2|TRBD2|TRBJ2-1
TGTGCCAGCAGCCTAGTGCGGGGGGGCGCCCATGAGCAGTTCTTC
CASSLVRGGAHEQFF
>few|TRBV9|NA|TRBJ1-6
TGTGCCAGCAGCGCCGCGGACAGCCCAGAAAGGAATTCACCCCTCCACTTT
CASSAADSPERNSPLHF
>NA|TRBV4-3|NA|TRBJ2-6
TGCGCCAGCAGCCCTTACGGTGTCTCTGGGGCCAACGTCCTGACTTTC
CASSPYGVSGANVLTF
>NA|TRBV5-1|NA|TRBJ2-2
TGCGCCAGCAGCCGGGGGGCCACCGGGGAGCTGTTTTTT
CASSRGATGELFF
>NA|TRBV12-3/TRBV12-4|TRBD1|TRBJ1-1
TGTGCCAGCAGCCGACCATCCGGGACAGGGTACACTGAAGCTTTCTTT
CASSRPSGTGYTEAFF